Following are 14 T cell receptor beta chains from one sample sequenced in a study of blood T cell repertoires in COVID-19. The repertoire was sequenced with immunoSEQ multiplex PCR; TCRdb's copy has only in-frame clones and lacks some. The sample consists of 200,000 to 300,000 clones, 81% of them appearing once. Sequencing input: peripheral blood. All receptors derive from a woman older than 75 with COVID-19, enrolled during active disease.

The rearrangement links TRBV6-5 to TRBJ1-1, with a tentative D call TRBD1 (5 bases). The CDR3 has 15 residues. Germline V CDR1 and CDR2: MNHEY, SVGAGI. The V and J ends lost 0 bases and 0 bases respectively, with 8 bases between them. The CDR3 DNA follows: TGTGCCAGCAGTTACTCGGGGCTGGTGAACACTGAAGCTTTCTTT. Protein: CASSYSGLVNTEAFF.

The V gene is TRBV5-1, the J gene TRBJ1-2, with TRBD1 matching over 10 bases. In germline, CDR1 is SGHRS, CDR2 YFSETQ. This CDR3 spans 14 amino acids. The ends lost 5 bases at V and 7 bases at J; junction bases unmatched: 8. DNA of the CDR3: TGCGCCAGCAGTTCCGACAGGGGGCAAAGTGGCTACACCTTC. This encodes CASSSDRGQSGYTF.

The rearrangement links TRBV5-1 to TRBJ2-6, with 7 bases that match TRBD1. The ends lost 4 bases at V and 0 bases at J; junction bases unmatched: 10. The CDR3 extends over 18 amino acids. Germline values: CDR1 SGHRS, CDR2 YFSETQ. The CDR3 spells CASSRTGTAPSGANVLTF. Here the CDR3 DNA reads TGCGCCAGCAGCCGTACCGGGACAGCTCCCTCTGGGGCCAACGTCCTGACTTTC.

The table lists this clone with a count of one. J is TRBJ2-3 and V is TRBV24-1; TRBD2 aligns across 13 bases. The germline CDR1 and CDR2 sequences are KGHDR and SFDVKD. CDR3 size: 16 residues. With V trimmed by 5 bases and J by 3 bases, 4 bases remained unmatched. CDR3 sequence reads: CATSGTSGSFTDTQYF. In DNA form, the CDR3 reads TGTGCCACCAGTGGGACTAGCGGGAGCTTTACAGATACGCAGTATTTT.

The chain employs TRBV5-5 and TRBJ1-2, with D maybe TRBD1 (6 bases). Germline V gene lookup returns CDR1 SGHKS and CDR2 YYEKEE (reference sequence). CDR3 length: 16 amino acids. V lost 1 base, J lost 0 bases, and 13 bases lay in between. The CDR3 DNA reads as TGTGCCAGCAGCTTGCCTACCAGGGGCACTAACTATGGCTACACCTTC. Amino acids: CASSLPTRGTNYGYTF.

The J gene is TRBJ2-5, the V gene TRBV6-5; 9 bases are shared with TRBD2. Losses at the gene ends were 6 bases for V and 5 bases for J; bases not matched to a gene: 7. Germline V CDR1 and CDR2: MNHEY, SVGAGI. The CDR3 loop spans 14 amino acids. The CDR3 loop is CASSTGLATETQYF. The CDR3 DNA follows: TGTGCCAGCAGCACGGGACTAGCAACGGAGACCCAGTACTTC.

This chain links TRBV4-3 with TRBJ1-5, with TRBD1 as a possible D gene (6 bases). The CDR3 covers 13 residues. Germline V gene lookup returns CDR1 LGHNA and CDR2 YSLEER. V was pared by 4 bases and J by 4 bases, with 8 bases between. CDR3 protein: CASSRTVNQPQHF. The CDR3 DNA reads TGCGCCAGCAGCCGGACAGTGAATCAGCCCCAGCATTTT.

The chain joins TRBV6-1 to TRBJ1-1; unclear D gene. Looked up from germline, CDR1 is MNHNS and CDR2 is SASEGT. The CDR3 totals 14 residues. V lost 5 bases and J 7 bases, leaving 17 bases between the germline ends. The CDR3, as DNA: TGTGCCAGCAGTTTAAGGAGGGTACCGAATGAAGCTTTCTTT. Translating gives CASSLRRVPNEAFF.

This chain joins TRBV30 and TRBJ1-5; weak D call: TRBD1 (6 bases). The CDR3 consists of 15 residues. V was cut by 1 base and J by 6 bases, with 16 bases left in between. Per the germline V gene, CDR1 is GTSNPN and CDR2 is SVGIG (reference sequence). CDR3 coding DNA: TGTGCCTGGAGTGCCCGGGACACCCTCGGTCAGCCCCAGCATTTT. It codes for CAWSARDTLGQPQHF. Using reference TRBV30 and TRBJ1-5 for the parts outside the CDR3, the full variable domain is SQTIHQWPATLVQPVGSPLSLECTVEGTSNPNLYWYRQAAGRGLQLLFYSVGIGQISSEVPQNLSASRPQDRQFILSSKKLLLSDSGFYLCAWSARDTLGQPQHFGDGTRLSIL.

This sequence joins TRBV7-9 and TRBJ1-2; D is unresolved. Per germline, CDR1 SEHNR and CDR2 FQNEAQ (reference sequence). This CDR3 comprises 12 residues. Trimming cost V 5 bases and J 8 bases, with 12 bases left between them. The CDR3: CASSPPWAGYTF. In DNA, the CDR3 is TGTGCCAGCAGCCCACCCTGGGCCGGCTACACCTTC.

V gene TRBV7-9 combines with J gene TRBJ2-5, with D maybe TRBD2 (5 bases). V shed 5 bases and J shed 5 bases, with 15 bases lying between them. This CDR3 is built from 14 residues. Per the germline V gene, CDR1 is SEHNR and CDR2 is FQNEAQ (reference sequence). This CDR3 is CASSPGLLRETQYF. CDR3 DNA: TGTGCCAGCAGCCCCGGACTCCTCAGGGAGACCCAGTACTTC.

Concerning this clone itself: The same CDR3 is also encoded by other DNA sequences in this sample. The chain links TRBV6-5 to TRBJ1-1, with 8 bases matching TRBD1. Trimming at V came to 6 bases and at J to 2 bases, leaving 2 bases not matched to a gene. Germline V gene sequence: CDR1 MNHEY, CDR2 SVGAGI. The CDR3 is 13 amino acids. DNA of the CDR3: TGTGCCAGCAGCAGGGGGCTTAACACTGAAGCTTTCTTT. Amino acid sequence: CASSRGLNTEAFF.

In regard to this clone: Relative to the germline gene, one junction end is altered; a read error may explain this. The gene calls are TRBV18 and TRBJ2-1; 11 bases fit TRBD2. There are 16 residues in the CDR3. Germline-derived CDR1 and CDR2 are KGHSH and LQKENI. CDR3 sequence reads: CASSPLLAGEYNEQFF. CDR3 DNA: TGTGCCAGCTCACCCCTACTAGCGGGGGAATACAATGAGCAATTCTTC.

This clone was observed a single time. This chain connects TRBV7-9 to TRBJ2-5; TRBD2 is a possible D gene (6 bases). With 5 bases removed from V and 4 bases from J, the gap between germline ends came to 17 bases. The CDR3 is made up of 15 amino acids. Germline lookup yields CDR1 SEHNR and CDR2 FQNEAQ (reference sequence). Here the CDR3 reads CASSPRGGTGETQYF. Here the CDR3 DNA reads TGTGCCAGCAGCCCCCGGGGCGGGACGGGAGAGACCCAGTACTTC.